Included here is one T cell receptor (beta chain) sequence, with context. The germline CDR1 and CDR2 sequences are ENHRY and SYGVKD. J gave up 0 bases and V 6 bases, and 8 bases lay outside the gene matches. The CDR3 sequence is 16 residues long. Authors' processing steps: Amplified reference gene primers provided the basis for estimating nucleated cell counts. Some clones are missing from TCRdb's copy, which holds only in-frame ones; the method was immunoSEQ multiplex PCR. The V and J calls and the clone size are those of that table, but D and trimming were determined from the DNA. The data contain 100,000 to 120,000 clones, less than 75% of them singletons. The sample belongs to a study of blood T cell repertoires in COVID-19. Study overall: Samples taken during acute and convalescent COVID-19 were collected in the United States, Italy and Spain. Sources were T cells, B-cell-depleted T cells, or PBMCs; the material itself was cDNA or gDNA.

The receptor was isolated from a middle-aged woman with acute or convalescent COVID-19. J is TRBJ2-3 and V is TRBV10-3; 8 bases are shared with TRBD2. Sequenced input: peripheral blood. CDR3 loop: CAISTSGQSSTDTQYF. CDR3 DNA: TGTGCCATCAGCACTAGCGGACAGAGCAGCACAGATACGCAGTATTTT.